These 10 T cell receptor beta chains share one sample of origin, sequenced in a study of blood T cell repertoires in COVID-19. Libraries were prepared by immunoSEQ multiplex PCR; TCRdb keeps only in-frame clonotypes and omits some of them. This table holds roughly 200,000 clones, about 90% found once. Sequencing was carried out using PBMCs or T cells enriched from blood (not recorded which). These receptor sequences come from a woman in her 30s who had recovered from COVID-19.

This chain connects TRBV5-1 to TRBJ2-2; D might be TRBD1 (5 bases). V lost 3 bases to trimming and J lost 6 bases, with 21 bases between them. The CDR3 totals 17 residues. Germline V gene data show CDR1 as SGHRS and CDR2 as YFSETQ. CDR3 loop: CASSSVTGQGLPGELFF. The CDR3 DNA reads TGCGCCAGCAGCTCGGTTACCGGGCAGGGCCTCCCCGGGGAGCTGTTTTTT.

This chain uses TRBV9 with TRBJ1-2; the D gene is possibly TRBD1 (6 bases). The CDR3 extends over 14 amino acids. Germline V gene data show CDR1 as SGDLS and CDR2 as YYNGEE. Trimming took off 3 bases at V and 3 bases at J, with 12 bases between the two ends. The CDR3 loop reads CASSEQGHYYGYTF. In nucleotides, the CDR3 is TGTGCCAGCAGCGAACAGGGTCATTACTATGGCTACACCTTC.

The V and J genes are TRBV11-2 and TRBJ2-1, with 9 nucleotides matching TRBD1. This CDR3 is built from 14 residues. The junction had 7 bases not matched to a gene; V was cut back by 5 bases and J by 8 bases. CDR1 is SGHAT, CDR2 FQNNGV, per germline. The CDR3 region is CASSLDRGGHEQFF. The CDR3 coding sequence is TGTGCCAGCAGCCTGGACAGGGGAGGTCATGAGCAGTTCTTC. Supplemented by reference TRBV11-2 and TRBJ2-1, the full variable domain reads EAGVAQSPRYKIIEKRQSVAFWCNPISGHATLYWYQQILGQGPKLLIQFQNNGVVDDSQLPKDRFSAERLKGVDSTLKIQPAKLEDSAVYLCASSLDRGGHEQFFGPGTRLTVL.

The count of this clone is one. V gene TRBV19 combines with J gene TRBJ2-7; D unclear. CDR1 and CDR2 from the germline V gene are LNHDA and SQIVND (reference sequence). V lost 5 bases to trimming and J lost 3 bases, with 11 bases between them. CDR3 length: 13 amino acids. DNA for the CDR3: TGTGCCAGTAGTCAACAGAATAACTACGAGCAGTACTTC. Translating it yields CASSQQNNYEQYF.

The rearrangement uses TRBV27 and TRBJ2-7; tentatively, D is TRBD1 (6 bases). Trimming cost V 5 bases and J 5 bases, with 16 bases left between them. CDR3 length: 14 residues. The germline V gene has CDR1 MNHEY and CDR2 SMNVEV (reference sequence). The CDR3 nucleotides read TGTGCCAGCAGTCCATACAGGGCCTCTGACGAGCAGTACTTC. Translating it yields CASSPYRASDEQYF.

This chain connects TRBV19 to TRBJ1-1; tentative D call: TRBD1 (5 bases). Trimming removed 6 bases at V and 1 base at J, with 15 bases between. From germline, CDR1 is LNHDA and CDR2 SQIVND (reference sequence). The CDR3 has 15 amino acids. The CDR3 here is CASRPLPGGNTEAFF. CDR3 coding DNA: TGTGCCAGTAGGCCCCTCCCCGGGGGGAACACTGAAGCTTTCTTT.

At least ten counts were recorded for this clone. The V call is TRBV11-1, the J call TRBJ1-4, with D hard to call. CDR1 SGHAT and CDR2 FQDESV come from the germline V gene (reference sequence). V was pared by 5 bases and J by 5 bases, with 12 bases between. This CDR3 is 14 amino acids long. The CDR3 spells CASSPGTRNEKLFF. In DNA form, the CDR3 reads TGTGCCAGCAGCCCGGGTACCCGAAATGAAAAACTGTTTTTT. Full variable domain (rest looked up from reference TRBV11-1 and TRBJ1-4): EAEVAQSPRYKITEKSQAVAFWCDPISGHATLYWYRQILGQGPELLVQFQDESVVDDSQLPKDRFSAERLKGVDSTLKIQPAELGDSAMYLCASSPGTRNEKLFFGSGTQLSVL.

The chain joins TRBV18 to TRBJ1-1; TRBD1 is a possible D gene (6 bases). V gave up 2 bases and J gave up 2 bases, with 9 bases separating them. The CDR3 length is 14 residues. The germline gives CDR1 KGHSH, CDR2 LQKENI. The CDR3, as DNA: TGTGCCAGCTCACCAAAACAGGGTAACACTGAAGCTTTCTTT. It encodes CASSPKQGNTEAFF.

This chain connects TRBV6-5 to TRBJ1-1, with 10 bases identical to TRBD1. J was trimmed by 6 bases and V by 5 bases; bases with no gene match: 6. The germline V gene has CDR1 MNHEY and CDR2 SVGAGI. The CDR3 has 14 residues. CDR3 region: CASSRDRGRPEAFF. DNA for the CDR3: TGTGCCAGCAGTCGGGACAGGGGCCGCCCTGAAGCTTTCTTT.

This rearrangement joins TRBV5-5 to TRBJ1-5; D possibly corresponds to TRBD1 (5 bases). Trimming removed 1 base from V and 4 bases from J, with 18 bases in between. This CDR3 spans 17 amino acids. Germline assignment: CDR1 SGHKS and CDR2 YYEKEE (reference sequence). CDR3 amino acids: CASSLRLGGGDNQPQHF. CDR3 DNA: TGTGCCAGCAGCTTGAGATTGGGGGGTGGCGATAATCAGCCCCAGCATTTT.